The 8 T cell receptor beta chains presented below share a single source sample, sequenced in a study of Ad26.COV2.S vaccination and SARS-CoV-2 variants. Regarding treatment: approximately 18 received Ad26.COV2.S at low or high dose, single or two shots; roughly 5 received placebo; per-sample allocation not given. Day 63 following the first vaccine or placebo injection was when the samples were taken. The assay was immunoSEQ multiplex PCR, and TCRdb's table has in-frame clones only and misses some. The sample includes around 300,000 clones, about 89% of them seen just once. The sequencing here drew on peripheral blood, taken in a trial of Ad26.COV2.S vaccine versus placebo. The receptors here all came from a person aged 18-65 years who received the Ad26.COV2.S COVID-19 vaccine or a placebo.

This sequence joins TRBV7-9 and TRBJ2-6; D call uncertain. V lost 3 bases, J lost 0 bases, and 6 bases lay in between. Germline V gene sequence: CDR1 SEHNR, CDR2 FQNEAQ (reference sequence). The CDR3 runs to 15 residues. CDR3 sequence reads: CASSFPLSGANVLTF. CDR3 nucleotides: TGTGCCAGCAGCTTCCCCCTCTCTGGGGCCAACGTCCTGACTTTC. Looking up the rest from reference TRBV7-9 and TRBJ2-6 gives the full variable domain: DTGVSQNPRHKITKRGQNVTFRCDPISEHNRLYWYRQTLGQGPEFLTYFQNEAQLEKSRLLSDRFSAERPKGSFSTLEIQRTEQGDSAMYLCASSFPLSGANVLTFGAGSRLTVL.

The rearrangement links TRBV2 to TRBJ2-5, with 7 bases lining up with TRBD2. CDR1 SNHLY and CDR2 FYNNEI come from the germline V gene. The CDR3 consists of 19 residues. V was pared by 4 bases and J by 3 bases, with 20 bases of the junction left unmatched. The CDR3 DNA is TGTGCCAGCAGTGTTGGCAGCTATCTCCAGAGACTAGCAGAAGAGACCCAGTACTTC. This gives the protein CASSVGSYLQRLAEETQYF.

V usage is TRBV5-1 and J usage is TRBJ2-1; D is tentatively TRBD1 or TRBD2 (5 bases each). CDR1 and CDR2 from the germline V gene are SGHRS and YFSETQ. This CDR3 is built from 16 residues. V was cut by 2 bases and J by 2 bases, with 14 bases left in between. In DNA form, the CDR3 reads TGCGCCAGCAGCTTAGAGGCAGGGACGACCTACAATGAGCAGTTCTTC. This sequence encodes CASSLEAGTTYNEQFF.

The J gene is TRBJ2-2, the V gene TRBV19; D is unresolved. Germline loops: CDR1 LNHDA, CDR2 SQIVND (reference sequence). CDR3 length: 14 residues. V was pared by 6 bases and J by 0 bases, with 8 bases between. This chain's CDR3 is CASRGGANTGELFF. Here the CDR3 DNA reads TGTGCCAGTAGGGGCGGAGCGAACACCGGGGAGCTGTTTTTT.

This chain's CDR3 is CASSLEPAGADEQFF. The CDR3 DNA sequence: TGTGCCAGCAGCTTGGAGCCAGCGGGCGCGGATGAGCAGTTCTTC. The genes are TRBV5-4 and TRBJ2-1, with D perhaps TRBD2 (6 bases). CDR3 length equals 15 residues. Trimming pared 0 bases from V and 8 bases from J, leaving 15 bases between. Per germline, CDR1 SGHNT and CDR2 YYREEE (reference sequence).

This chain joins TRBV7-3 and TRBJ2-5, with D hard to call. The CDR3 is 13 amino acids. CDR1 and CDR2 from the germline V gene are SGHTA and FQGTGA. The V and J ends lost 0 bases and 3 bases respectively, with 5 bases between them. As DNA, the CDR3 is TGTGCCAGCAGCTTAACCAAGGAAGAGACCCAGTACTTC. This gives the protein CASSLTKEETQYF. Full variable domain (outside the CDR3, taken from reference TRBV7-3 and TRBJ2-5): GAGVSQTPSNKVTEKGKYVELRCDPISGHTALYWYRQSLGQGPEFLIYFQGTGAADDSGLPNDRFFAVRPEGSVSTLKIQRTERGDSAVYLCASSLTKEETQYFGPGTRLLVL.

The J gene is TRBJ2-7, the V gene TRBV7-8; the match to TRBD2 covers 10 bases. The germline V gene encodes CDR1 SGHVS and CDR2 FQNEAQ. The V gene end was trimmed by 1 base and the J gene end by 3 bases; junction bases not matched to a gene: 12. The CDR3 loop spans 18 amino acids. In nucleotides, the CDR3 is TGTGCCAGCAGCTTAGGAATGACTAGCGGGCCAGCCCGCTACGAGCAGTACTTC. Protein sequence: CASSLGMTSGPARYEQYF.

V gene TRBV2 combines with J gene TRBJ2-7; tentatively, D is TRBD1 (6 bases). The CDR3 is made up of 16 amino acids. Trimming pared 2 bases from V and 0 bases from J, leaving 14 bases between. Germline V lookup: CDR1 SNHLY, CDR2 FYNNEI. CDR3 amino acids: CASSELGQGFSYEQYF. CDR3 in DNA: TGTGCCAGCAGTGAACTAGGGCAGGGGTTCTCCTACGAGCAGTACTTC.